Listed below are T cell receptor beta chains from one sample, sequenced in a study of T cell repertoires in cytomegalovirus infection. TCRdb re-called the reads with MiXCR, one entry per CDR3 protein. Of roughly 700,000 distinct CDR3 sequences in the sample, around 31% were seen once. These receptors' antigens are unknown. Sequences were derived from cultured PBMCs, sampled from culture after CMV antigen stimulation. All receptors derive from a human donor in good health (CMV status not recorded). Some clones in this sample may be carry-over from other donors' samples. The CDR3 runs from the conserved cysteine through the conserved F or W. A D gene is named only where the DNA matches it firmly. The listing skips clone size in some rows; elsewhere it reads once, few, many or a size class.

abundance,j_gene,v_gene,d_gene,CDR3nt,CDR3aa
few,TRBJ1-4,TRBV6-1,TRBD1,TGTGCCGGCGGGACAGACAATGAAAAACTGTTTTTT,CAGGTDNEKLFF
few,TRBJ2-3,TRBV7-2,NA,TGTGCCAGCAGCATCCTAGGGGGGTTGAGCACAGATACGCAGTATTTT,CASSILGGLSTDTQYF
NA,TRBJ2-3,TRBV9,TRBD2,TGTGCCAGCAGCCCCGGGGGGACGATACAGTGGGATACGCAGTATTTT,CASSPGGTIQWDTQYF
few,TRBJ2-3,TRBV11-3,NA,TGTGCCAGCAGCTTCTCGGGAGCGACAGATACGCAGTATTTT,CASSFSGATDTQYF
few,TRBJ2-1,TRBV19,NA,TGTGCCAGTAGTATAACCCGACGGAGGGCTCGCAGTGAGCAGTTCTTC,CASSITRRRARSEQFF
NA,TRBJ1-1,TRBV6-6,NA,TGTGCCAGCTATCAGCCACAGGGTAACACTGAAGCTTTCTTT,CASYQPQGNTEAFF
few,TRBJ1-5,TRBV10-2,NA,TGCGCCAGCAGTGAGCCCCTTAGCAATCAGCCCCAGCATTTT,CASSEPLSNQPQHF
NA,TRBJ2-1,TRBV6-6,NA,TGTGCCAGCAGTTTAGGACAGTTAATTTACAATGAGCAGTTCTTC,CASSLGQLIYNEQFF
NA,TRBJ1-1,TRBV19,NA,TGTACCAGTAGTATGGGGGCGCACGGCACTGAAGCTTTCTTT,CTSSMGAHGTEAFF
NA,TRBJ1-5,TRBV20-1,NA,TGCAGTGCTAGGAGGGGCAGGACCTCCTCGCCCCAGCATTTT,CSARRGRTSSPQHF
NA,TRBJ1-4,TRBV7-6,NA,TGTGCCAGCAGCTTAGCGAAAGGGCCAAATGAAAAACTGTTTTTT,CASSLAKGPNEKLFF
few,TRBJ2-3,TRBV19,NA,TGTGCCAGTACCCGCAAGGGTAACCCTAGCACAGATACGCAGTATTTT,CASTRKGNPSTDTQYF
few,TRBJ1-1,TRBV19,NA,TGTGCCAGTAGCGACAGGAACACTGAAGCTTTCTTT,CASSDRNTEAFF
many,TRBJ1-1,TRBV7-2,TRBD1,TGTGCCAGCAGCTTAGTTGGACAGGGCATAACTGAAGCTTTCTTT,CASSLVGQGITEAFF
few,TRBJ1-5,TRBV7-8,NA,TGTGCCAGCAGCTTAGAGTTCCAGAATCAGCCCCAGCATTTT,CASSLEFQNQPQHF
NA,TRBJ2-2,TRBV7-9,TRBD1,TGTGCCAGCGGAACCCCGCAGGGGGTGACCGGGGAGCTGTTTTTT,CASGTPQGVTGELFF
many,TRBJ1-1,TRBV7-8,NA,TGTGCCAGCAGCTTGAGGGAAGGCACTGAAGCTTTCTTT,CASSLREGTEAFF
NA,TRBJ2-1,TRBV29-1,NA,TGCAGCGTTGTTGAGAGGGCGGGGAAGTTTAGCTCCTACAATGAGCAGTTCTTC,CSVVERAGKFSSYNEQFF
few,TRBJ1-4,TRBV7-9,NA,TGTGCCAGCGGACTGGGCCAGGCGGAAAAACTGTTTTTT,CASGLGQAEKLFF
few,TRBJ1-5,TRBV12-3/TRBV12-4,NA,TGTGCCAGCAGTTTGCAAACAACCGTCGTTCATCAGCCCCAGCATTTT,CASSLQTTVVHQPQHF
NA,TRBJ2-5,TRBV7-9,TRBD2,TGTGCCACCCTGGGAGGGAGGATCGAGACCCAGTACTTC,CATLGGRIETQYF
many,TRBJ2-7,TRBV7-2,TRBD1,TGTGCCAGCAGTTATCCGGGACAGGGGAACGAGCAGTACTTC,CASSYPGQGNEQYF
many,TRBJ2-7,TRBV7-8,NA,TGTGCCAGCAGCTTAAGTGGAGCCTCCTACGAGCAGTACTTC,CASSLSGASYEQYF
NA,TRBJ1-2,TRBV20-1,TRBD1,TGCAGTGCTTCGCAGGGGGGAAATGGCTACACCTTC,CSASQGGNGYTF
few,TRBJ2-3,TRBV2,NA,TGTGCCAGCAGAAAGAAACCTACAGATACGCAGTATTTT,CASRKKPTDTQYF
NA,TRBJ1-2,TRBV27,TRBD1,TGTGCCAGCAAGGTCCAGGGGGCAACGGGAAGCTACACCTTC,CASKVQGATGSYTF
NA,TRBJ2-2,TRBV11-1,TRBD1,TGTGCCAGCAGCTTAAAGACAGGGCCCAACCTGGGGGAGCTGTTTTTT,CASSLKTGPNLGELFF
few,TRBJ1-2,TRBV7-8,NA,TGTGCCAGCAGCTTAGGACAGTTCTATGGCTACACCTTC,CASSLGQFYGYTF
NA,TRBJ2-3,TRBV7-9,NA,TGTGCCAGCAGCTACCTAACGGGTGGGGACACAGATACGCAGTATTTT,CASSYLTGGDTDTQYF
NA,TRBJ1-2,TRBV12-3/TRBV12-4,NA,TGTGCCAGCAGTTCAGGAGACAGCTCCTATGGCTACACCTTC,CASSSGDSSYGYTF
many,TRBJ2-1,TRBV7-2,TRBD2,TGTGCCAGCAGCTACAAGACTAGCGGGGGGTACAATGAGCAGTTCTTC,CASSYKTSGGYNEQFF
many,TRBJ2-5,TRBV6-1,NA,TGTGCCAGCAGTGAACAATGGCGGGGGCTTCCTTTCGTGGAGACCCAGTACTTC,CASSEQWRGLPFVETQYF
few,TRBJ2-1,TRBV6-1,NA,TGTGCCAGCACCGGGCCCGGCGGGAATGAGCAGTTCTTC,CASTGPGGNEQFF
few,TRBJ2-7,TRBV7-9,TRBD1,TGTGCCAGCAGCTCGGACAGGGGGCTGGACGAGCAGTACTTC,CASSSDRGLDEQYF
few,TRBJ1-5,TRBV3-1,NA,TGTGCCAGCAGCCAAGGGGCTTCGCAGCCCCAGCATTTT,CASSQGASQPQHF
NA,TRBJ2-1,TRBV12-3/TRBV12-4,NA,TGTGCCAGCAGCGAAGGGAGAAGCTCCTACAATGAGCAGTTCTTC,CASSEGRSSYNEQFF
NA,TRBJ1-2,TRBV5-6,NA,TGTGCCAGCAGTCTTGGACAGAACCTCTATGGCTACACCTTC,CASSLGQNLYGYTF
many,TRBJ1-1,TRBV7-2,TRBD1,TGTGCCAGCAGCTTAGTCCCGGGACAGGGTGAGGCTTTCTTT,CASSLVPGQGEAFF
few,TRBJ1-1,TRBV2,TRBD1,TGTGCCAGCCGGGACAGAGAATTTTACACTGAAGCTTTCTTT,CASRDREFYTEAFF
NA,TRBJ2-3,TRBV28,TRBD2,TGTGCCAGCAGTCCCGTCACTAGCGGGGGGCTTGCAGATACGCAGTATTTT,CASSPVTSGGLADTQYF
few,TRBJ1-5,TRBV19,NA,TGTGCCAGTAGTATCATCACAGGGAATCAGCCCCAGCATTTT,CASSIITGNQPQHF